This paragraph reports one T cell receptor (beta chain). This sample is part of a study of control samples from healthy donors and cancer patients. V was pared by 0 bases and J by 6 bases, with 12 bases of the junction left unmatched. The CDR3 spans 17 residues. Germline V gives CDR1 LGHNA, CDR2 YSLEER. Clones were read by immunoSEQ multiplex PCR, and TCRdb kept only the in-frame ones, dropping some. This sample has about 82,000 clones, with around 87% found just once. The specimen sequenced was blood. The rearrangement uses TRBV4-3 and TRBJ1-2; TRBD1 matches at 8 bases. The sequence derives from a man between 50 and 59 years old in good health. In DNA form, the CDR3 reads TGCGCCAGCAGCCAAGATCTGTCCAGGGGGCGTTTGGATGGCTACACCTTC. Amino acids: CASSQDLSRGRLDGYTF.